This T cell receptor (beta chain) was identified in a study of Ad26.COV2.S vaccination and SARS-CoV-2 variants. For the study at large: In the study, Ad26.COV2.S was injected intramuscularly once, or twice 56 days apart. Study findings and constraints: TCR breadth and depth analyses may have underestimated total T cell responses.

This CDR3 spans 17 amino acids. Germline CDR1 reads LGHDT; CDR2 reads YNNKEL (reference sequence). Trimming removed 1 base from V and 12 bases from J, with 27 bases in between. Documented treatment: roughly 19 received Ad26.COV2.S at low or high dose, single or two shots; about five received placebo; per-sample allocation not given. Day 63 after the first vaccine or placebo injection was the time point for sampling. This vaccine is an Ad26 vector that expresses the Wuhan-strain SARS-CoV-2 spike. Comments on this clone: Its antigen is unknown.

Some clones are missing from TCRdb's copy, which holds only in-frame ones; the method was immunoSEQ multiplex PCR. The sample lists about 500,000 clones; about nine tenths were seen once. This sequence was found in a person aged 18-60 years who received the Ad26.COV2.S COVID-19 vaccine or a placebo. The material was peripheral blood, obtained in a trial of Ad26.COV2.S vaccine versus placebo. The rearrangement joins TRBV3-1 (or the pseudogene TRBV3-2) to TRBJ1-1; D is perhaps TRBD1 (5 bases). The CDR3 region is CASSQGWGSALPSGSFF. The CDR3 nucleotides read TGTGCCAGCAGCCAAGGATGGGGGAGCGCTCTCCCGAGTGGATCTTTCTTT.